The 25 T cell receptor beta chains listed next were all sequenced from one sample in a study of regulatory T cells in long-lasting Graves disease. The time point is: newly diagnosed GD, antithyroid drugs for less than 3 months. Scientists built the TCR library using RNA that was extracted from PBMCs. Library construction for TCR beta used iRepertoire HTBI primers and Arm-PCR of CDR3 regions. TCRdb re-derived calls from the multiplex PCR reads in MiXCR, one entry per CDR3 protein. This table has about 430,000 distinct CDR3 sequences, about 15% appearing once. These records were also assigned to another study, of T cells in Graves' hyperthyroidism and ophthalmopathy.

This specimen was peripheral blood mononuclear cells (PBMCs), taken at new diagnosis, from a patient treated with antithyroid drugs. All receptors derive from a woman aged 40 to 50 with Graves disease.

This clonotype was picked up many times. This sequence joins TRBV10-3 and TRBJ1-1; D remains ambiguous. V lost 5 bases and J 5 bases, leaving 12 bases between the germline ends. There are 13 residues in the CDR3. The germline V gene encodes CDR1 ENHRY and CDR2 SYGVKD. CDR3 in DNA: TGTGCCATCAGTCCAATAGGTACAACTGAAGCTTTCTTT. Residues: CAISPIGTTEAFF.

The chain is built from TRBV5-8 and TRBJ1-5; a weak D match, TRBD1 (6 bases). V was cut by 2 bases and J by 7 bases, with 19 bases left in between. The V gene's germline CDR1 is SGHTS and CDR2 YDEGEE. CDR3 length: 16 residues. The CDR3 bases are TGTGCCAGCAGCTTATCGTGGGGGGCGGCGGCACAGCCCCAGCATTTT. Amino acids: CASSLSWGAAAQPQHF.

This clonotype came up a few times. CDR3 protein: CASSVASSSENNEQFF. DNA for the CDR3: TGTGCCAGCAGCGTAGCTTCTTCTAGCGAAAACAATGAGCAGTTCTTC. The V and J genes are TRBV9 and TRBJ2-1, with D possibly being TRBD2 (6 bases). The CDR3 length is 16 residues. V lost 0 bases to trimming and J lost 5 bases, with 15 bases between them. The germline V gene encodes CDR1 SGDLS and CDR2 YYNGEE.

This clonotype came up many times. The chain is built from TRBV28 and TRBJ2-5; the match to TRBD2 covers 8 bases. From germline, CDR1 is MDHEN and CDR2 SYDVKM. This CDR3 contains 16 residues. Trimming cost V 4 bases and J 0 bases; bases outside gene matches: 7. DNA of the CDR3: TGTGCCAGCAGTTCAGCAGGACTAGCAGACCAAGAGACCCAGTACTTC. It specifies CASSSAGLADQETQYF.

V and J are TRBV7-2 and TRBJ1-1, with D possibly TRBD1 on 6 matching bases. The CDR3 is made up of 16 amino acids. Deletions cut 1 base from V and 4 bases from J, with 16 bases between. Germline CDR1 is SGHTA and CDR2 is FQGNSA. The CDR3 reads CASSLGGALMGTEAFF. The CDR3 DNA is TGTGCCAGCAGCTTAGGGGGGGCCCTGATGGGCACTGAAGCTTTCTTT.

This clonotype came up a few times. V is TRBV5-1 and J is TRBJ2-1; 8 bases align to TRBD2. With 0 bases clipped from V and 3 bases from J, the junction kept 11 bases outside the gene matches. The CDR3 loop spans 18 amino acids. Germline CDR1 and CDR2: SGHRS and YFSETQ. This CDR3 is CASSLAISTGGVYNEQFF. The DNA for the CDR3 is TGCGCCAGCAGCTTGGCAATCTCGACGGGAGGGGTCTACAATGAGCAGTTCTTC.

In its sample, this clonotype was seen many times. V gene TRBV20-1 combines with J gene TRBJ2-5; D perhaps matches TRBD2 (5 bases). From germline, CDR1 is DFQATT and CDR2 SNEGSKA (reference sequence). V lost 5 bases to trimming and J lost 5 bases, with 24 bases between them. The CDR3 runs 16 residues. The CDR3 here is CSAVKTRAIGGETQYF. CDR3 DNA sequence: TGCAGTGCTGTCAAAACGAGGGCCATTGGCGGGGAGACCCAGTACTTC.

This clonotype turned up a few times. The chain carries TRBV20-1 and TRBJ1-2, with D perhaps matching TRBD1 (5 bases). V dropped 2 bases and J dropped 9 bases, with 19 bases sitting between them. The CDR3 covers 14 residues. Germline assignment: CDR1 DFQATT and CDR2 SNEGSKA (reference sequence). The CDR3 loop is CSARRQGGSSSYTF. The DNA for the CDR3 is TGCAGTGCTAGACGTCAGGGAGGGTCCTCTAGCTACACCTTC.

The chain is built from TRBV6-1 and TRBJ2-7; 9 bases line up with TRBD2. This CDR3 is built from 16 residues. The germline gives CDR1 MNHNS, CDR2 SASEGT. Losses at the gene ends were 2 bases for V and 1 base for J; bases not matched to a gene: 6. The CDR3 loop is CASSELAGEGSYEQYF. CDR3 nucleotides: TGTGCCAGCAGTGAATTAGCGGGAGAAGGGTCCTACGAGCAGTACTTC.

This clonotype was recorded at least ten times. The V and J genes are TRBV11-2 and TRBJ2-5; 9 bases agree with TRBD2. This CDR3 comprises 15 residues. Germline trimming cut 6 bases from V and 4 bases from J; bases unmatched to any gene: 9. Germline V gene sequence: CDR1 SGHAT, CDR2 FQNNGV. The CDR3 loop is CASRTGASGAETQYF. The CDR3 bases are TGTGCCAGCAGGACTGGGGCTAGCGGGGCAGAGACCCAGTACTTC.

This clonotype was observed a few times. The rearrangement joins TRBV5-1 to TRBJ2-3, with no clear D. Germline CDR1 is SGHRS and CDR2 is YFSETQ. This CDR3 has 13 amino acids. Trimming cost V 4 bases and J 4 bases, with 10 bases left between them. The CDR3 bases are TGCGCCAGCAGCACCCGTCACTCAGATACGCAGTATTTT. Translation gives CASSTRHSDTQYF.

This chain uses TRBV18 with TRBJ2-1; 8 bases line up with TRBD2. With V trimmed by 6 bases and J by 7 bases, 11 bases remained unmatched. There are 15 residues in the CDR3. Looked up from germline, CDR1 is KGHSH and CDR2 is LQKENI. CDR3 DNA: TGTGCCAGCTCCGGGCCGGGACTAGAGATTAATGAGCAGTTCTTC. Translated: CASSGPGLEINEQFF.

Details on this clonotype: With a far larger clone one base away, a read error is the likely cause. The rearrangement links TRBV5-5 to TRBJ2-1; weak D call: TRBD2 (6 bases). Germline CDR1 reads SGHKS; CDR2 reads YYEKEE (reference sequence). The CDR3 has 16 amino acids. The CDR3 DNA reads TGTGCCGGCAGCCCCCTGGCGGGGAGCTCCTACAATGAGCAGTTCTTC. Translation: CAGSPLAGSSYNEQFF.

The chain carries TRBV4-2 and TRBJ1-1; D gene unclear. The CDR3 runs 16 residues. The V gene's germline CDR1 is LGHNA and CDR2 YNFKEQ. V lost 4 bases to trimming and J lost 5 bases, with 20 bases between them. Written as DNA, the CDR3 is TGTGCCAGCAGCCCCTCTACGGCCCCAGTGGAGACTGAAGCTTTCTTT. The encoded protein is CASSPSTAPVETEAFF.

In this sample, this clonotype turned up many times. The CDR3 reads CASRTSGVQETQYF. The CDR3 coding sequence is TGTGCCAGCAGGACTAGCGGAGTACAAGAGACCCAGTACTTC. The chain combines TRBV2 with TRBJ2-5, with TRBD2 identical over 9 bases. V lost 6 bases, J lost 2 bases, and 4 bases stayed unmatched. This CDR3 spans 14 amino acids. Per the germline V gene, CDR1 is SNHLY and CDR2 is FYNNEI.

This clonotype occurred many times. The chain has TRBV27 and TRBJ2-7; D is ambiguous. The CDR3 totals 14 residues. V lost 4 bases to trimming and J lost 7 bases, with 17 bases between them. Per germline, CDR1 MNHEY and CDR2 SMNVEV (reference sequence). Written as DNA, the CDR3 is TGTGCCAGCAGTTGGGTCGGGCGTTTGGGTGAGCAGTACTTC. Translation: CASSWVGRLGEQYF.

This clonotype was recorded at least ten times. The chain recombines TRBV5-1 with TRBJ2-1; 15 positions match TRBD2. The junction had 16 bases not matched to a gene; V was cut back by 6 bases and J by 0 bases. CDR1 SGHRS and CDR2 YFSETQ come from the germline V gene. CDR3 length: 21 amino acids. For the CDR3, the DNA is TGCGCCAGCAAGGGACTTCGGACTAGCGGGGGGGCTGACAGCTCCTACAATGAGCAGTTCTTC. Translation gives CASKGLRTSGGADSSYNEQFF.

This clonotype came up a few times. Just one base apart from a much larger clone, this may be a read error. CDR3 coding DNA: TGTGCCATCAGCGGACAGGGTCCCAACTACGAGCAGTACTTC. Translation: CAISGQGPNYEQYF. The chain recombines TRBV10-3 with TRBJ2-7; 8 nucleotides align to TRBD1. The germline V gene has CDR1 ENHRY and CDR2 SYGVKD. The V and J ends lost 6 bases and 3 bases, in that order; junction bases with no gene match: 7. The CDR3 length is 14 residues.

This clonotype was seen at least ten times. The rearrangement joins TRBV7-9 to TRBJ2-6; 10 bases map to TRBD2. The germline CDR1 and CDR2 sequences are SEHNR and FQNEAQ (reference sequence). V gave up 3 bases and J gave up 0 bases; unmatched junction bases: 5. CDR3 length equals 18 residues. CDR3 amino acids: CASSLSSGRRSGANVLTF. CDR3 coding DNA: TGTGCCAGCAGCTTGAGTAGCGGGAGGCGCTCTGGGGCCAACGTCCTGACTTTC.

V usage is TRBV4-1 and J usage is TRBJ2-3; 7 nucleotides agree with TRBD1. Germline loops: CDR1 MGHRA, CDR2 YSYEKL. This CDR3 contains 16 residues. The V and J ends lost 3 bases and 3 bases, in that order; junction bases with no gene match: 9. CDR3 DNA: TGCGCCAGCAGCCAGGCGACAGGGATGGGTACAGATACGCAGTATTTT. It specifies CASSQATGMGTDTQYF.

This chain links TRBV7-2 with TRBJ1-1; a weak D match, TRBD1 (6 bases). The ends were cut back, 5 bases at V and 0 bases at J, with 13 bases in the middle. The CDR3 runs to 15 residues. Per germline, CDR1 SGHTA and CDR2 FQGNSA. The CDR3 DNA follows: TGTGCCAGCAGCCCTCGGGGGGGCATGAACACTGAAGCTTTCTTT. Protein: CASSPRGGMNTEAFF.

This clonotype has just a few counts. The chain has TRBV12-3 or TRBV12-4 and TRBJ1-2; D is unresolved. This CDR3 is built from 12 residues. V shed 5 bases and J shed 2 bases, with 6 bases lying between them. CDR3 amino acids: CASSTQNYGYTF. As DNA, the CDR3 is TGTGCCAGCAGTACCCAAAACTATGGCTACACCTTC.

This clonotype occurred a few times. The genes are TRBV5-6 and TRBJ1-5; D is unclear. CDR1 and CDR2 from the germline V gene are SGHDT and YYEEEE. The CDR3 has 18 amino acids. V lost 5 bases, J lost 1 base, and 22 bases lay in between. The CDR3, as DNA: TGTGCCAGCAGACAAGAAGCGCAGCTCGGGCCGAGCAATCAGCCCCAGCATTTT. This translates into CASRQEAQLGPSNQPQHF.

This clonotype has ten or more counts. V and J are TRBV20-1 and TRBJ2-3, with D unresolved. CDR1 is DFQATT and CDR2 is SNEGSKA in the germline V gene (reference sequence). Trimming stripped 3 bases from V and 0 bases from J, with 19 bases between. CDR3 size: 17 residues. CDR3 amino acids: CSARNRHILSSTDTQYF. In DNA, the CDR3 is TGCAGTGCTAGGAATCGACATATTTTATCTAGCACAGATACGCAGTATTTT.

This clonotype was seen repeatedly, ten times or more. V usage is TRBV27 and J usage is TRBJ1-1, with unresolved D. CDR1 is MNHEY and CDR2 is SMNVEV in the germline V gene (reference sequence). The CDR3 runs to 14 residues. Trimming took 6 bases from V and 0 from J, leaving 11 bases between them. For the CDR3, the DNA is TGTGCCAGCAGGCTTAGCGGGGTGAACACTGAAGCTTTCTTT. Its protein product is CASRLSGVNTEAFF.